Presented here are 25 T cell receptor beta chains from one specimen sequenced in a study of cytomegalovirus exposure and HLA in healthy donors. The PCR had 60 Vbeta and 13 Jbeta primers. Data came from immunoSEQ multiplex PCR; TCRdb stores just in-frame clones and leaves some out. This repertoire includes some 60,000 clones. The source material was PBMCs. These TCRs come from a man aged 30 to 39 in good health and CMV-seropositive.

The V call is TRBV18, the J call TRBJ1-3; TRBD1 aligns across 11 bases. With V trimmed by 3 bases and J by 4 bases, 11 bases remained unmatched. Germline loops: CDR1 KGHSH, CDR2 LQKENI. The CDR3 totals 18 residues. CDR3: CASSPPTGQGERGNTIYF. CDR3 nucleotides: TGTGCCAGCTCACCTCCGACGGGACAGGGGGAAAGAGGAAACACCATATATTTT.

On this clone: Germline is not matched at one junction end, which may reflect a read error. This sequence joins TRBV11-3 and TRBJ2-1, with D possibly matching TRBD2 (6 bases). CDR3 length: 15 amino acids. Germline CDR1 is SGHNT and CDR2 is YENEEA. For the CDR3, the DNA is TGTGCCAGCATCAGTAGCGGTCACTCCGACAATGAGCAGTTCTTC. This gives the protein CASISSGHSDNEQFF.

The chain employs TRBV5-1 and TRBJ1-5; 7 nucleotides align to TRBD1. The CDR3 consists of 16 residues. The ends lost 7 bases at V and 1 base at J; junction bases unmatched: 11. Germline loops: CDR1 SGHRS, CDR2 YFSETQ. Here the CDR3 DNA reads TGCGCCAGCCACAAGATGACAGGGATAAGCAATCAGCCCCAGCATTTT. It codes for CASHKMTGISNQPQHF.

The V call is TRBV9, the J call TRBJ2-1, with 7 bases fitting TRBD1. Germline values: CDR1 SGDLS, CDR2 YYNGEE. J was trimmed by 5 bases and V by 1 base; bases with no gene match: 9. The CDR3 length is 16 residues. The CDR3 loop reads CASSVLDRVPDNEQFF. In DNA form, the CDR3 reads TGTGCCAGCAGCGTACTAGACAGGGTTCCCGACAATGAGCAGTTCTTC.

The chain uses TRBV30 and TRBJ2-7; a weak D match, TRBD1 (6 bases). The germline V gene encodes CDR1 GTSNPN and CDR2 SVGIG (reference sequence). This CDR3 region has 12 residues. Between the trimmed V and J ends, which lost 2 bases and 1 base, there was a span of 6 bases. This CDR3 reads CAWSTGSYEQYF. In DNA form, the CDR3 reads TGTGCCTGGAGTACAGGGTCCTACGAGCAGTACTTC.

The chain joins TRBV15 to TRBJ2-2; 12 bases line up with TRBD1. The CDR3 covers 15 residues. Losses at the gene ends were 4 bases for V and 6 bases for J; bases not matched to a gene: 3. Looked up from germline, CDR1 is LNHNV and CDR2 is YYDKDF (reference sequence). In nucleotides, the CDR3 is TGTGCCACCAGCACCGGGACAGGGGGCGCCGGGGAGCTGTTTTTT. Translation gives CATSTGTGGAGELFF.

The chain employs TRBV11-3 and TRBJ2-1, with 9 bases fitting TRBD2. Per germline, CDR1 SGHNT and CDR2 YENEEA. V was pared by 1 base and J by 7 bases, with 8 bases of the junction left unmatched. The CDR3 has 16 residues. The CDR3 spells CASSLGGGGAGNEQFF. CDR3 DNA: TGTGCCAGCAGCTTAGGTGGCGGGGGGGCAGGGAATGAGCAGTTCTTC.

This sequence joins TRBV13 and TRBJ2-7; D is possibly TRBD2 (5 bases). Germline CDR1 is PRHDT and CDR2 is FYEKMQ (reference sequence). V was cut by 1 base and J by 3 bases, with 16 bases left in between. CDR3 length equals 16 residues. In DNA form, the CDR3 reads TGTGCCAGCAGCTTAGTGAATGCGGGTGGAAGCTACGAGCAGTACTTC. Protein sequence: CASSLVNAGGSYEQYF.

The gene calls are TRBV19 and TRBJ1-5; D might be TRBD1 (5 bases). This CDR3 comprises 15 residues. V was pared by 7 bases and J by 1 base, with 14 bases between. Germline V gene data show CDR1 as LNHDA and CDR2 as SQIVND (reference sequence). The DNA for the CDR3 is TGTGCCAGTACCCCGCTGGGGCAGAGCAATCAGCCCCAGCATTTT. Protein sequence: CASTPLGQSNQPQHF.

The chain employs TRBV5-1 and TRBJ2-3, with TRBD2 matching over 9 bases. J gave up 4 bases and V 0 bases, and 3 bases lay outside the gene matches. The germline V gene encodes CDR1 SGHRS and CDR2 YFSETQ. The CDR3 consists of 15 residues. The DNA for the CDR3 is TGCGCCAGCAGCTTGGGCGGGAGGGCGTCAGATACGCAGTATTTT. Protein product: CASSLGGRASDTQYF.

The gene calls are TRBV10-3 and TRBJ1-5; 7 bases are shared with TRBD1. The CDR3 sequence is 17 residues long. Unmatched junction bases numbered 19, after V lost 11 bases and J lost 3 bases. Germline V gives CDR1 ENHRY, CDR2 SYGVKD. The CDR3 nucleotides read TGTGCCGCCCTTATTGATGGGACGGGACAGTCCAATCAGCCCCAGCATTTT. This sequence encodes CAALIDGTGQSNQPQHF.

This chain links TRBV14 with TRBJ2-5, with D maybe TRBD2 (6 bases). The V end was cut by 2 bases, the J end by 4 bases, with 8 bases between. CDR1 and CDR2 from the germline V gene are SGHDN and FVKESK. The CDR3 is 13 residues long. As DNA, the CDR3 is TGTGCCAGCAGCCAAAGGGGAGGAGAGACCCAGTACTTC. Protein product: CASSQRGGETQYF.

The chain carries TRBV19 and TRBJ1-5; D gene uncertain. The CDR3 runs 15 residues. V lost 6 bases and J lost 1, with 13 bases in between. Per the germline V gene, CDR1 is LNHDA and CDR2 is SQIVND (reference sequence). The CDR3 reads CASREGRGSNQPQHF. For the CDR3, the DNA is TGTGCCAGTAGGGAAGGCCGCGGGAGCAATCAGCCCCAGCATTTT.

The V and J genes are TRBV27 and TRBJ1-6, with 10 bases that match TRBD1. The CDR3 has 16 residues. Germline-derived CDR1 and CDR2 are MNHEY and SMNVEV (reference sequence). With V trimmed by 2 bases and J by 8 bases, 6 bases remained unmatched. The CDR3, as DNA: TGTGCCAGCAGTTTAACGACAGGGGGCATGTATTCACCCCTCCACTTT. It specifies CASSLTTGGMYSPLHF.

The chain uses TRBV9 and TRBJ2-7; 9 bases are shared with TRBD2. V gave up 0 bases and J gave up 1 base; unmatched junction bases: 8. Germline lookup yields CDR1 SGDLS and CDR2 YYNGEE. The CDR3 is made up of 17 amino acids. CDR3 DNA: TGTGCCAGCAGCGTAGGAGGGTCTAGCGGGGCTTCCTACGAGCAGTACTTC. This translates into CASSVGGSSGASYEQYF.

This chain links TRBV27 with TRBJ2-3, with 10 bases lining up with TRBD2. V lost 5 bases and J lost 3; bases outside the gene matches: 11. This CDR3 region has 17 residues. Germline values: CDR1 MNHEY, CDR2 SMNVEV (reference sequence). The CDR3 is CASSPWTSGGGTDTQYF. The CDR3 DNA reads as TGTGCCAGCAGTCCCTGGACTAGCGGAGGTGGGACAGATACGCAGTATTTT.

This chain joins TRBV2 and TRBJ2-7; TRBD1 matches at 11 bases. V gave up 4 bases and J gave up 1 base; unmatched junction bases: 3. There are 15 residues in the CDR3. CDR1 SNHLY and CDR2 FYNNEI come from the germline V gene. CDR3 region: CASSGTGGISYEQYF. The CDR3 nucleotides read TGTGCCAGCAGTGGGACAGGGGGCATTTCCTACGAGCAGTACTTC.

The CDR3, as DNA: TGTGCCGGACGGAGGGGTGGCTATGGCTACACCTTC. Protein product: CAGRRGGYGYTF. The rearrangement joins TRBV2 to TRBJ1-2; D might be TRBD1 (5 bases). CDR3 length equals 12 residues. CDR1 and CDR2 (germline): SNHLY, FYNNEI. V lost 11 bases to trimming and J lost 4 bases, with 14 bases between them. The full variable domain, in which reference TRBV2 and TRBJ1-2 provide the parts outside the CDR3, is EPEVTQTPSHQVTQMGQEVILRCVPISNHLYFYWYRQILGQKVEFLVSFYNNEISEKSEIFDDQFSVERPDGSNFTLKIRSTKLEDSAMYFCAGRRGGYGYTFGSGTRLTVV.

V is TRBV5-1 and J is TRBJ1-2; a weak D match, TRBD1 (5 bases). Germline CDR1 SGHRS, CDR2 YFSETQ. This CDR3 is built from 18 residues. V dropped 2 bases and J dropped 0 bases, with 20 bases sitting between them. CDR3 bases: TGCGCCAGCAGCTTCCGGGACTCTTGGATATCGGCTAACTATGGCTACACCTTC. Translated: CASSFRDSWISANYGYTF.

CDR3 in DNA: TGTGCCAGCAGTGAAGGGGACAGGGACACAGATACGCAGTATTTT. Translation gives CASSEGDRDTDTQYF. The chain couples TRBV6-1 to TRBJ2-3; 9 bases map to TRBD1. The CDR3 sequence is 15 residues long. The V segment lost 1 base and the J segment 2 bases; nucleotides outside the gene matches: 1. Germline V lookup: CDR1 MNHNS, CDR2 SASEGT.

The genes are TRBV7-2 and TRBJ1-2, with unresolved D. The germline CDR1 and CDR2 sequences are SGHTA and FQGNSA. V was shortened by 2 bases and J by 7 bases, with 11 bases between the two germline ends. The CDR3 covers 13 residues. The CDR3 coding sequence is TGTGCCAGCAGCTTATCCGGTCTAGCTGGCTACACCTTC. Translation: CASSLSGLAGYTF.

The chain combines TRBV6-1 with TRBJ2-7, with TRBD1 identical over 10 bases. CDR1 and CDR2 (germline): MNHNS, SASEGT. The CDR3 is 13 residues long. V shed 7 bases and J 3 bases; nucleotides not matched to a gene: 3. CDR3 bases: TGTGCCAGCAATCGGGACAGGGGCTACGAGCAGTACTTC. Residues: CASNRDRGYEQYF.

This chain joins TRBV27 and TRBJ2-7; weak D call: TRBD1 (6 bases). V lost 6 bases to trimming and J lost 2 bases, with 17 bases between them. Germline CDR1 and CDR2: MNHEY and SMNVEV (reference sequence). The CDR3 totals 15 residues. Here the CDR3 DNA reads TGTGCCAGCAGCCCAAGCTTAGGGGGTACCTACGAGCAGTACTTC. Protein sequence: CASSPSLGGTYEQYF.

The J gene is TRBJ1-1, the V gene TRBV15, with D possibly matching TRBD1 (6 bases). The CDR3 is made up of 16 amino acids. V lost 7 bases, J lost 1 base, and 19 bases lay in between. Germline loops: CDR1 LNHNV, CDR2 YYDKDF (reference sequence). CDR3 DNA sequence: TGTGCCACCATTAGTCTGAGGCAGGGGCAGAACACTGAAGCTTTCTTT. Translating gives CATISLRQGQNTEAFF. The full variable domain, rest sourced from reference TRBV15 and TRBJ1-1, is DAMVIQNPRYQVTQFGKPVTLSCSQTLNHNVMYWYQQKSSQAPKLLFHYYDKDFNNEADTPDNFQSRRPNTSFCFLDIRSPGLGDTAMYLCATISLRQGQNTEAFFGQGTRLTVV.

The chain uses TRBV18 and TRBJ2-3; TRBD1 aligns across 8 bases. In germline, CDR1 is KGHSH, CDR2 LQKENI. The CDR3 has 17 amino acids. With V trimmed by 3 bases and J by 3 bases, 11 bases remained unmatched. The CDR3 here is CASSPTSRTGMTDTQYF. In DNA form, the CDR3 reads TGTGCCAGCTCACCCACCAGCCGGACAGGGATGACAGATACGCAGTATTTT.